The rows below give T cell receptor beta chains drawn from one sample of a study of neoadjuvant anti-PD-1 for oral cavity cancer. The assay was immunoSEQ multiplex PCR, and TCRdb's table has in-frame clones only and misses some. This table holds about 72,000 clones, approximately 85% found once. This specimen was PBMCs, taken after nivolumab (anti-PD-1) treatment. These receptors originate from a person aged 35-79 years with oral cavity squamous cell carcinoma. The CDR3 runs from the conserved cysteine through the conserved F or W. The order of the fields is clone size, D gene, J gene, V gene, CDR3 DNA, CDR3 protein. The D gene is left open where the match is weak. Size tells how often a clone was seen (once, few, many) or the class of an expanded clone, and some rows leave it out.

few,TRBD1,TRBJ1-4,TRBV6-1,TGTGCCAGCGTCACAGGGGACCTTAATGAAAAACTGTTTTTT,CASVTGDLNEKLFF
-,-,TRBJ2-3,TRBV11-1,TGTGCCAGCAGCTCCGAAACCCTCGGTACGCAGTATTTT,CASSSETLGTQYF
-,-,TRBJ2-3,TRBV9,TGTGCCAGCAGCGTCGGCGGAGGGGCGGTCACAGATACGCAGTATTTT,CASSVGGGAVTDTQYF
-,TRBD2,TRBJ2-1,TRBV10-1,TGCGCCAGCAGTGATCCTAGCGGGAGGGCCTCTGAGCAGTTCTTC,CASSDPSGRASEQFF
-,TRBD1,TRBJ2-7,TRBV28,TGTGCCAGCAGTTTGGTACCGGGACAGGGGCTCTACGAGCAGTACTTC,CASSLVPGQGLYEQYF
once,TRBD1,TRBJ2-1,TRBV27,TGTGCCAGCAGCCCTCCGGACAGGGGCTTGTTCTTC,CASSPPDRGLFF
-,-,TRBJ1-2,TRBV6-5,TGTGCCAGCAGACAGACTAACTATGGCTACACCTTC,CASRQTNYGYTF
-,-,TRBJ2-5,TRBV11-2,TGTGCCAGCAGCTTGGGGCAGGTCCAGTACTTC,CASSLGQVQYF
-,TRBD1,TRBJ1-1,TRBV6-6,TGTGCCAGCAGTTACCAGGGGGCGGCTGAAGCTTTCTTT,CASSYQGAAEAFF
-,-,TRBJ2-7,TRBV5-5,TGTGCCAGCAGCCACCCGGGACAATCCTACGAGCAGTACTTC,CASSHPGQSYEQYF
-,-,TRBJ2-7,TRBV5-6,TGTGCCAGCAGCTTGAAACCGGGATTGAGCTCCTACGAGCAGTACTTC,CASSLKPGLSSYEQYF
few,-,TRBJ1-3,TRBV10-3,TGTGCCATCAGTGAGGGGGGGTCTGGAAACACCATATATTTT,CAISEGGSGNTIYF
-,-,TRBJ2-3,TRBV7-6,TGTGCCAGCAGCCCCGACAGAAGCACAGATACGCAGTATTTT,CASSPDRSTDTQYF
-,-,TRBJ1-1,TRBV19,TGTGCCAGTTCCCCTCACTCGACACCCCAGGGAACTGAAGCTTTCTTT,CASSPHSTPQGTEAFF
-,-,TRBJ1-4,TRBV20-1,TGCAGTGCAGGGGGGTATGAAAAACTGTTTTTT,CSAGGYEKLFF
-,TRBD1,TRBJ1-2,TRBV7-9,TGTGCCAGCAGCTCTTTTGACAGGGAGGAAAATGGCTACACCTTC,CASSSFDREENGYTF
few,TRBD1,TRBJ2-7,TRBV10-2,TGCGCCAGCAGTGAGTCGGGTATAGGGACAGGTTCCTACGAGCAGTACTTC,CASSESGIGTGSYEQYF
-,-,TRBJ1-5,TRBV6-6,TGTGCCAGCGGCAACAGGGCTGGTCAGCCCCAGCATTTT,CASGNRAGQPQHF
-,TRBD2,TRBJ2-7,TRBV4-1,TGCGCCAGCAGTCCCGCGGGAGGGCTCGAGCAGTACTTC,CASSPAGGLEQYF
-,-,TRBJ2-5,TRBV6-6,TGTGCCAGCAGTTACCCGCAAACAGGGAGGGAGACCCAGTACTTC,CASSYPQTGRETQYF
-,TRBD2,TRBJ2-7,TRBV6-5,TGTGCCAGCAGTAACGGACTAGCGAGGGAGCAGTACTTC,CASSNGLAREQYF
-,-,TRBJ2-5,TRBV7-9,TGTGCCAGCAGCTGGCAAGAGACCCAGTACTTC,CASSWQETQYF
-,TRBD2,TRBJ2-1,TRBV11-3,TGTGCCAGCAGCTTAGCAGCCGCGGGGGGCTCCTACAATGAGCAGTTCTTC,CASSLAAAGGSYNEQFF
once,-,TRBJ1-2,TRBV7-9,TGTGCCAGCAGCTTAGTAGCGTCTTCTAACTATGGCTACACCTTC,CASSLVASSNYGYTF
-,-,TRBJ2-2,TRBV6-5,TGTGCCAGCAGTTACACTAGCCTAGGCGGGGAGCTGTTTTTT,CASSYTSLGGELFF
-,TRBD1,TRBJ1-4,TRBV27,TGTGCCAGCAGTCCTACCGGGACAGCTAATGAAAAACTGTTTTTT,CASSPTGTANEKLFF
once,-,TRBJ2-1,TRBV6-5,TGTGCCACCGTTGGTGGACAGGGGACTAGAAATGAGCAGTTCTTC,CATVGGQGTRNEQFF
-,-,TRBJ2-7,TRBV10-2,TGCGCCAGCAGACCGGACGTGAACATTGGCTACGAGCAGTACTTC,CASRPDVNIGYEQYF
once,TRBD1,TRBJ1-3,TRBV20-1,TGCAGTGCCAGGGGGGGGAACACCATATATTTT,CSARGGNTIYF
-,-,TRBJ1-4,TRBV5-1,TGCGCCAGCAGCTTGAGAGACAGTTCAACTAATGAAAAACTGTTTTTT,CASSLRDSSTNEKLFF
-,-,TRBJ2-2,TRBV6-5,TGTGCCAGCGGCCTCCAGGGGCGAGGAACCGGGGAGCTGTTTTTT,CASGLQGRGTGELFF
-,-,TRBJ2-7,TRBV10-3,TGTGCCATCATGGCGGACCGATCCTACGAGCAGTACTTC,CAIMADRSYEQYF
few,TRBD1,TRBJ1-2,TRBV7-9,TGTGCCAGCAGCCTGACAGGGACACTCTATGGCTACACCTTC,CASSLTGTLYGYTF
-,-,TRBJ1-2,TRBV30,TGTGCCTGGGGCCCGGGGAGCGGTAACTATGGCTACACCTTC,CAWGPGSGNYGYTF
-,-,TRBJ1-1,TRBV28,TGTGCCAGCACTATAAGGCAGTTGAACACTGAAGCTTTCTTT,CASTIRQLNTEAFF
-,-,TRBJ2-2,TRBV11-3,TGTGCCAGCAGCCCCCGACTAGATTCCGGGGAGCTGTTTTTT,CASSPRLDSGELFF
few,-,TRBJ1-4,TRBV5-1,TGCGCCAGCAGCTTGGAAGGAAGGGAGGCGTGGGGTGAAAAACTGTTTTTT,CASSLEGREAWGEKLFF
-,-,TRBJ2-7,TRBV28,TGTGCCAGCAGTTTGGACAGACCCTACGAGCAGTACTTC,CASSLDRPYEQYF
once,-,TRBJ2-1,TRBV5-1,TGCGCCAGCAGCTTGGGTGGGACTGCTACCAATGAGCAGTTCTTC,CASSLGGTATNEQFF
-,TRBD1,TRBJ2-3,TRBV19,TGTGCCAGTAGTATTGGGACAGGCACAGATACGCAGTATTTT,CASSIGTGTDTQYF
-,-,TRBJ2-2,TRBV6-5,TGTGCCAGCAGTTTCCTAGCCCCCGGGGAGCTGTTTTTT,CASSFLAPGELFF
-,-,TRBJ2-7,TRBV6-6,TGTGCCAGCAAAAGGGGGGAAAGCCCGGCGGACGAGCAGTACTTC,CASKRGESPADEQYF
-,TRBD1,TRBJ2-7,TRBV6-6,TGTGCCAGCAGTTCTACGGGACAGGGGGCCTACGAGCAGTACTTC,CASSSTGQGAYEQYF
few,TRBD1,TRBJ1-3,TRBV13,TGTGCCAGCAGCTTTGACAGGGCTGGAAACACCATATATTTT,CASSFDRAGNTIYF
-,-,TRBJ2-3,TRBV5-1,TGCGCCAGCAGCTTGGTCGGGGAGAGTACAGATACGCAGTATTTT,CASSLVGESTDTQYF
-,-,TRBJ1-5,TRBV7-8,TGTGCCAGCAGGACGCCCCCGGGGCCCCAGCATTTT,CASRTPPGPQHF
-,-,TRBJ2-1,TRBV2,TGTGCCAGCAATTGGGACGGTGGTTTTTACAATGAGCAGTTCTTC,CASNWDGGFYNEQFF
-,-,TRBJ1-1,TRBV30,TGTGCCTGGAATAGACGGCAGGAAGCTTTCTTT,CAWNRRQEAFF
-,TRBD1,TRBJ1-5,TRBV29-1,TGCAGCGCCGGACAGGGGTCGGATCAGCCCCAGCATTTT,CSAGQGSDQPQHF
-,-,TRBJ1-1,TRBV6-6,TGTGCCAGCGAAAGGGACACTGAAGCTTTCTTT,CASERDTEAFF
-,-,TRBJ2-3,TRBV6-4,TGTGCCAGCAGTGACTCGGGAAGATCACCTGATACGCAGTATTTT,CASSDSGRSPDTQYF
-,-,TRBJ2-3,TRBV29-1,TGCAGCGTTCTAAGACAGACAGATACGCAGTATTTT,CSVLRQTDTQYF
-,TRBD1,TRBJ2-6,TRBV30,TGTGCCTGCGACCCCGGGACAGCCTCTGGGGCCAACGTCCTGACTTTC,CACDPGTASGANVLTF